Below are 30 T cell receptor beta chains sequenced from a single sample in a study of blood T cell repertoires in COVID-19. Using immunoSEQ multiplex PCR, the repertoire was profiled, and TCRdb retains in-frame clones only, with some absent. The data show fewer than 350,000 clones, roughly 88% seen once. Source material: peripheral blood. These receptors were obtained from a man aged 18 to 30 with active or convalescent COVID-19.

The chain links TRBV6-5 to TRBJ2-5; 9 bases are a match to TRBD2. This CDR3 region has 16 residues. V shed 2 bases and J 0 bases; nucleotides not matched to a gene: 4. The V gene's germline CDR1 is MNHEY and CDR2 SVGAGI. In nucleotides, the CDR3 is TGTGCCAGCAGTTACAGGGGGACTAGCTACCAAGAGACCCAGTACTTC. Translation: CASSYRGTSYQETQYF.

Notes on this clone: A junction boundary mismatches the germline segment, possibly from a read error. The chain combines TRBV9 with TRBJ2-4; D unresolved. The CDR3 contains 10 residues. Germline CDR1 is SGDLS and CDR2 is YYNGEE. The CDR3 DNA reads as TGTGCCAGCAGCGATACACGTTTTCACTTC. This codes for CASSDTRFHF.

This sequence joins TRBV2 and TRBJ1-2, with TRBD1 as a possible D gene (5 bases). Germline values: CDR1 SNHLY, CDR2 FYNNEI. The CDR3 consists of 14 residues. Trimming cost V 8 bases and J 1 base, with 14 bases left between them. The CDR3 region has the DNA TGTGCCAGCCGCCGCCGACAGAATAACTATGGCTACACCTTC. It is translated as CASRRRQNNYGYTF.

The gene calls are TRBV28 and TRBJ2-3; possible D gene TRBD2, 5 bases. Germline V gene data show CDR1 as MDHEN and CDR2 as SYDVKM. This CDR3 contains 14 residues. The germline V and J ends were trimmed by 5 bases and 2 bases, with 11 bases remaining between them. CDR3 bases: TGTGCCAGCAGTGTTAGCGCCCACACAGATACGCAGTATTTT. Translated: CASSVSAHTDTQYF. The full variable domain, its missing parts supplied by reference TRBV28 and TRBJ2-3, is DVKVTQSSRYLVKRTGEKVFLECVQDMDHENMFWYRQDPGLGLRLIYFSYDVKMKEKGDIPEGYSVSREKKERFSLILESASTNQTSMYLCASSVSAHTDTQYFGPGTRLTVL.

This chain links TRBV27 with TRBJ2-5; D unresolved. V was clipped by 0 bases and J by 3 bases, with 8 bases between them. Germline CDR1 reads MNHEY; CDR2 reads SMNVEV (reference sequence). The CDR3 runs 14 residues. This chain's CDR3 is CASSLSSLKETQYF. CDR3 DNA: TGTGCCAGCAGTTTATCATCCCTTAAAGAGACCCAGTACTTC.

V is TRBV10-3 and J is TRBJ2-2, with a possible D match to TRBD1 (5 bases). The CDR3 sequence is 15 residues long. V lost 2 bases and J lost 4, with 11 bases in between. The V gene's germline CDR1 is ENHRY and CDR2 SYGVKD. The CDR3: CAISEIRQITGELFF. DNA for the CDR3: TGTGCCATCAGTGAGATCCGACAGATCACCGGGGAGCTGTTTTTT.

The CDR3 protein is CASRGGSRLEKLFF. CDR3 sequence (DNA): TGTGCCAGCAGGGGGGGGTCTCGCCTTGAAAAACTGTTTTTT. The rearrangement joins TRBV2 to TRBJ1-4, with D possibly being TRBD1 (5 bases). The V end was cut by 6 bases, the J end by 7 bases, with 15 bases between. Germline loops: CDR1 SNHLY, CDR2 FYNNEI. The CDR3 runs 14 residues.

The chain is built from TRBV27 and TRBJ1-3, with D possibly being TRBD1 (6 bases). The CDR3 is 14 amino acids. Germline assignment: CDR1 MNHEY and CDR2 SMNVEV (reference sequence). Between the trimmed V and J ends, which lost 6 bases and 0 bases, there was a span of 9 bases. In DNA, the CDR3 is TGTGCCAGCAGAGGGACACGCTCTGGAAACACCATATATTTT. It is translated as CASRGTRSGNTIYF.

The V gene is TRBV2, the J gene TRBJ2-5; unclear D gene. The CDR3 runs 14 residues. Trimming removed 6 bases from V and 4 bases from J, with 15 bases in between. The germline gives CDR1 SNHLY, CDR2 FYNNEI. In DNA form, the CDR3 reads TGTGCCAGCAGCACCATAAGCCTTCGAGAGACCCAGTACTTC. It specifies CASSTISLRETQYF. The complete variable domain, with remaining parts taken from reference TRBV2 and TRBJ2-5, reads EPEVTQTPSHQVTQMGQEVILRCVPISNHLYFYWYRQILGQKVEFLVSFYNNEISEKSEIFDDQFSVERPDGSNFTLKIRSTKLEDSAMYFCASSTISLRETQYFGPGTRLLVL.

This chain links TRBV19 with TRBJ1-5; TRBD1 matches 7 bases. CDR3 size: 16 residues. Germline CDR1 LNHDA, CDR2 SQIVND (reference sequence). The J segment lost 5 bases and the V segment lost 7 bases, leaving 14 bases of the junction unmatched. CDR3 nucleotide sequence: TGTGCCAGTACCACCCGGGACAGTGGACTTTATCAGCCCCAGCATTTT. Encoded protein: CASTTRDSGLYQPQHF.

This chain joins TRBV6-5 and TRBJ1-4; 10 nucleotides line up with TRBD1. Germline V gives CDR1 MNHEY, CDR2 SVGAGI. Germline trimming cut 5 bases from V and 10 bases from J; bases unmatched to any gene: 10. CDR3 size: 15 residues. The CDR3 region is CASSLGTGAAGKLFF. CDR3 sequence (DNA): TGTGCCAGCAGTCTGGGGACAGGGGCTGCTGGAAAACTGTTTTTT.

The chain employs TRBV19 and TRBJ1-2; the match to TRBD1 covers 10 bases. The germline V gene encodes CDR1 LNHDA and CDR2 SQIVND (reference sequence). V lost 5 bases and J lost 8; bases outside the gene matches: 2. The CDR3 runs 12 residues. CDR3 nucleotides: TGTGCCAGTAGTGGGACAGGGGAAGGCTACACCTTC. Encoded protein: CASSGTGEGYTF.

The chain has TRBV5-6 and TRBJ1-5; possible D gene TRBD1, 5 bases. Trimming stripped 2 bases from V and 5 bases from J, with 8 bases between. The V gene's germline CDR1 is SGHDT and CDR2 YYEEEE. The CDR3 consists of 13 residues. The CDR3 region has the DNA TGTGCCAGCAGCTTCAGGGCTTATCAGCCCCAGCATTTT. Protein: CASSFRAYQPQHF.

This clone was observed a few times. The V and J genes are TRBV19 and TRBJ2-2; D call uncertain. V lost 3 bases and J lost 5, with 16 bases in between. The CDR3 runs to 16 residues. Germline V gene sequence: CDR1 LNHDA, CDR2 SQIVND (reference sequence). The CDR3 coding sequence is TGTGCCAGTAGTATTCCGACTTGGGTACGGACCGGGGAGCTGTTTTTT. It codes for CASSIPTWVRTGELFF.

This chain joins TRBV10-3 and TRBJ1-1; 9 bases are shared with TRBD1. This CDR3 spans 16 amino acids. V shed 0 bases and J 3 bases; nucleotides not matched to a gene: 5. Per germline, CDR1 ENHRY and CDR2 SYGVKD. This CDR3 is CAISESRTGEHTEAFF. CDR3 DNA: TGTGCCATCAGTGAGTCGAGGACAGGGGAGCACACTGAAGCTTTCTTT.

The chain carries TRBV7-6 and TRBJ2-3, with TRBD1 matching over 8 bases. The CDR3 is made up of 15 amino acids. V was clipped by 0 bases and J by 3 bases; unmatched bases: 2. Germline V gene data show CDR1 as SGHVS and CDR2 as FNYEAQ. The CDR3 DNA reads as TGTGCCAGCAGCTTAGCGGACAGGGATACAGATACGCAGTATTTT. This encodes CASSLADRDTDTQYF.

V is TRBV4-1 and J is TRBJ1-4; D not resolved. Germline CDR1 and CDR2: MGHRA and YSYEKL. The V gene lost 1 base and the J gene lost 4 bases, with 13 bases spanning the gap. This CDR3 comprises 16 residues. DNA of the CDR3: TGCGCCAGCAGCCAAGTGAGGGCCGCCATTAATGAAAAACTGTTTTTT. It specifies CASSQVRAAINEKLFF.

The chain employs TRBV11-3 and TRBJ2-1; possibly TRBD1 for D (5 bases). The CDR3 spans 14 residues. V was cut by 5 bases and J by 5 bases, with 13 bases left in between. CDR1 and CDR2 (germline): SGHNT, YENEEA. CDR3 coding DNA: TGTGCCAGCAGCCTGGAAGGGGCCCACAATGAGCAGTTCTTC. Its translation is CASSLEGAHNEQFF.

J is TRBJ1-2 and V is TRBV4-1, with D unresolved. Looked up from germline, CDR1 is MGHRA and CDR2 is YSYEKL. With 0 bases removed from V and 6 bases from J, the gap between germline ends came to 23 bases. The CDR3 extends over 18 amino acids. CDR3 coding DNA: TGCGCCAGCAGCCAAGATCTTGGGGTCCCCGGGATGGGTAATGGCTACACCTTC. This encodes CASSQDLGVPGMGNGYTF.

V usage is TRBV2 and J usage is TRBJ2-7, with TRBD2 as a possible D gene (5 bases). The V end lost 4 bases, the J end lost 7 bases, and 14 bases lay between the germline ends. The CDR3 totals 13 residues. The V gene's germline CDR1 is SNHLY and CDR2 FYNNEI. Written as DNA, the CDR3 is TGTGCCAGCAGTGTGGGAAGGTCGGGGGAGCAGTACTTC. Translation: CASSVGRSGEQYF.

V gene TRBV6-6 combines with J gene TRBJ2-7; 8 bases fit TRBD1. Germline CDR1 is MNHNY and CDR2 is SVGAGI (reference sequence). With V trimmed by 4 bases and J by 2 bases, 4 bases remained unmatched. The CDR3 consists of 14 residues. CDR3 coding DNA: TGTGCCAGCAGTTCCGGGGACAGGACCTACGAGCAGTACTTC. Translating it yields CASSSGDRTYEQYF.

This clone was detected a few times. The chain couples TRBV7-9 to TRBJ2-7, with a tentative D call TRBD2 (5 bases). The V gene lost 5 bases and the J gene lost 1 base, with 12 bases spanning the gap. The germline gives CDR1 SEHNR, CDR2 FQNEAQ (reference sequence). This CDR3 is 14 amino acids long. CDR3 DNA sequence: TGTGCCAGCAGCCCGATCGGGATATCCTACGAGCAGTACTTC. Translation: CASSPIGISYEQYF. The full variable domain, rest sourced from reference TRBV7-9 and TRBJ2-7, is DTGVSQNPRHKITKRGQNVTFRCDPISEHNRLYWYRQTLGQGPEFLTYFQNEAQLEKSRLLSDRFSAERPKGSFSTLEIQRTEQGDSAMYLCASSPIGISYEQYFGPGTRLTVT.

This clone was seen only a few times. The CDR3 here is CASSLMQSTDTQYF. The CDR3 DNA reads as TGTGCCAGCAGCTTAATGCAGAGCACAGATACGCAGTATTTT. The chain is built from TRBV7-2 and TRBJ2-3; D is unclear. The CDR3 runs 14 residues. The V end lost 2 bases, the J end lost 0 bases, and 6 bases lay between the germline ends. The germline V gene has CDR1 SGHTA and CDR2 FQGNSA. The whole variable domain, remainder taken from reference TRBV7-2 and TRBJ2-3, is GAGVSQSPSNKVTEKGKDVELRCDPISGHTALYWYRQSLGQGLEFLIYFQGNSAPDKSGLPSDRFSAERTGGSVSTLTIQRTQQEDSAVYLCASSLMQSTDTQYFGPGTRLTVL.

The rearrangement links TRBV4-3 to TRBJ2-7; the match to TRBD1 covers 7 bases. Germline V CDR1 and CDR2: LGHNA, YSLEER. The CDR3 totals 14 residues. V gave up 2 bases and J gave up 2 bases; unmatched junction bases: 3. Here the CDR3 reads CASSQRTGPYEQYF. The CDR3, as DNA: TGCGCCAGCAGCCAACGGACAGGACCCTACGAGCAGTACTTC.

The genes are TRBV3-1 (or the pseudogene TRBV3-2) and TRBJ2-7; D ambiguous. The V gene lost 2 bases and the J gene lost 2 bases, with 4 bases spanning the gap. CDR1 is LGHDT and CDR2 is YNNKEL in the germline V gene (reference sequence). The CDR3 spans 12 residues. This CDR3 is CASSQFTYEQYF. In DNA form, the CDR3 reads TGTGCCAGCAGCCAATTTACCTACGAGCAGTACTTC.

The chain uses TRBV5-5 and TRBJ2-2, with D possibly being TRBD1 (5 bases). The CDR3 length is 13 residues. Germline V lookup: CDR1 SGHKS, CDR2 YYEKEE (reference sequence). Trimming took 2 bases from V and 8 from J, leaving 10 bases between them. CDR3 region: CASSLRGEGELFF. Written as DNA, the CDR3 is TGTGCCAGCAGCTTAAGGGGCGAAGGGGAGCTGTTTTTT. The full variable domain, rest sourced from reference TRBV5-5 and TRBJ2-2, is DAGVTQSPTHLIKTRGQQVTLRCSPISGHKSVSWYQQVLGQGPQFIFQYYEKEERGRGNFPDRFSARQFPNYSSELNVNALLLGDSALYLCASSLRGEGELFFGEGSRLTVL.

The chain is built from TRBV12-3 or TRBV12-4 and TRBJ2-7, with D possibly TRBD2 on 5 matching bases. V lost 1 base and J lost 12, with 16 bases in between. The CDR3 is 13 amino acids. CDR3 loop: CASSLGGPTPAYF. CDR3 sequence (DNA): TGTGCCAGCAGTTTAGGCGGGCCGACCCCCGCGTACTTC.

The gene calls are TRBV5-1 and TRBJ1-2, with 8 positions matching TRBD1. This CDR3 has 15 amino acids. CDR1 and CDR2 (germline): SGHRS, YFSETQ. V lost 0 bases to trimming and J lost 5 bases; unmatched junction nucleotides: 6. The CDR3 is CASSLDPTGDYGYTF. CDR3 DNA: TGCGCCAGCAGCTTGGATCCGACAGGGGATTATGGCTACACCTTC.

This clone occurred a few times. The genes are TRBV7-2 and TRBJ1-2; no firm D call. The V end lost 5 bases, the J end lost 5 bases, and 15 bases lay between the germline ends. Germline V gives CDR1 SGHTA, CDR2 FQGNSA. This CDR3 comprises 14 residues. The CDR3 loop is CASSAPSTGYGYTF. Written as DNA, the CDR3 is TGTGCCAGCAGCGCCCCCTCGACGGGATATGGCTACACCTTC.

J is TRBJ2-7 and V is TRBV5-1; TRBD2 agrees at 7 bases. Germline V gene sequence: CDR1 SGHRS, CDR2 YFSETQ. The CDR3 has 15 residues. After removal of 0 bases from V and 2 bases from J, the junction contained 5 bases not matched to a gene. The CDR3 DNA is TGCGCCAGCAGCTTGGGCGGCGGGGGTACCTACGAGCAGTACTTC. Its translation is CASSLGGGGTYEQYF.